These 2 T cell receptor beta chains came from one sample sequenced in a study of blood T cells in healthy people across ages. Together with a sample-barcoded 5' primer, a J-beta primer mix was included in a second PCR lasting about 7 to 11 cycles. MiXCR, applied by TCRdb to the 5' RACE reads, yields one record per CDR3 protein. The sample lists roughly 500,000 distinct CDR3 sequences, 27% occurring once. The sequenced sample was blood. The source is a woman in her 70s in good health.

This clonotype occurred a few times. A much larger clonotype is one base distant, so this may be a read error. The chain links TRBV7-2 to TRBJ2-1; D remains unclear. The CDR3 covers 13 residues. From germline, CDR1 is SGHTA and CDR2 FQGNSA. CDR3 DNA: TGTGCCAGCAGCTTAGAGTCGGGCAAGACCCTGTACTTC. Translation gives CASSLESGKTLYF.

Points on this clonotype: A much larger clone lies one base from this, so it may be a read error. V gene TRBV6-2 or TRBV6-3 combines with J gene TRBJ2-5; TRBD1 or TRBD2 may be the D gene (5 bases each). This CDR3 contains 12 residues. Germline values: CDR1 MNHEY, CDR2 SVGEGT. The CDR3 DNA is TGTGCCAGCAGTTCCCAGGGAGAGACCCAGTGCTTC. This gives the protein CASSSQGETQCF.